This T cell receptor beta chain appears in the sequencing data of a study of T cells in localized non-small cell lung cancer. V shed 10 bases and J shed 2 bases, with 10 bases lying between them. Germline CDR1 and CDR2: MDHEN and SYDVKM. CDR3 size: 12 residues. Clones were read by immunoSEQ multiplex PCR, and TCRdb kept only the in-frame ones, dropping some. The sample lists about 20,000 clones; more than 85% were seen once. As concerns this clone: Its antigen remains unknown.

Study-wide results and caveats: Heterogeneity cannot be ruled out, as sequencing used one tumor region only. Detection in adjacent lung was observed for a median about 50 of the top 100 tumor clones.

The TCR comes from a man aged 35 to 69 with stage II squamous cell lung carcinoma. This material consisted of PBMCs, taken before any cancer treatment. The chain combines TRBV28 with TRBJ2-3; D ambiguous. CDR3 nucleotides: TGTGCCATCCTTACCCACACAGATACGCAGTATTTT. Translated: CAILTHTDTQYF. Drawing the rest from reference TRBV28 and TRBJ2-3, the complete variable domain is DVKVTQSSRYLVKRTGEKVFLECVQDMDHENMFWYRQDPGLGLRLIYFSYDVKMKEKGDIPEGYSVSREKKERFSLILESASTNQTSMYLCAILTHTDTQYFGPGTRLTVL.